This is a list of T cell receptor beta chains from one sample in a study of blood T cell repertoires in COVID-19. Libraries were prepared by immunoSEQ multiplex PCR; TCRdb keeps only in-frame clonotypes and omits some of them. The table records under 170,000 clones, about 80% of them present only once. The sample taken for sequencing was peripheral blood. Receptor source: a man in his sixties or seventies with acute or convalescent COVID-19. The CDR3 runs from the conserved cysteine through the conserved F or W. The D gene is left open where the match is weak. Clone size is given for some rows only: seen once, a few or many times, or a class if the clone is expanded.

CDR3 protein,CDR3 DNA,D gene,clone size,V gene,J gene
CASSLGPGGPETQYF,TGTGCCAGCAGCTTGGGGCCGGGTGGCCCAGAGACCCAGTACTTC,-,-,TRBV5-4,TRBJ2-5
CAKWGTGGSEAFF,TGTGCCAAATGGGGGACAGGCGGCTCTGAAGCTTTCTTT,TRBD1,-,TRBV19,TRBJ1-1
CASSQTASLPQWEQFF,TGTGCCAGCAGTCAGACGGCTAGCCTCCCTCAATGGGAGCAGTTCTTC,-,once,TRBV27,TRBJ2-1
CASSLGTVNTEAFF,TGCGCCAGCAGCTTGGGGACAGTGAACACTGAAGCTTTCTTT,-,-,TRBV5-1,TRBJ1-1
CASSAPGLTQYGYTF,TGTGCCAGTAGTGCCCCGGGACTGACTCAGTATGGCTACACCTTC,-,-,TRBV19,TRBJ1-2
CASSELPPGQGSPLHF,TGTGCCAGCAGTGAGCTCCCTCCGGGACAGGGGTCACCCCTCCACTTT,TRBD1,-,TRBV2,TRBJ1-6
CASSRQHSYEQYF,TGTGCCAGCAGTCGACAGCATTCCTACGAGCAGTACTTC,-,-,TRBV28,TRBJ2-7
CASSRQGANQPQHF,TGTGCCAGCAGCAGACAGGGCGCCAATCAGCCCCAGCATTTT,-,once,TRBV21-1,TRBJ1-5
CASNRGINTEAFF,TGTGCTTCCAACAGGGGGATAAACACTGAAGCTTTCTTT,TRBD1,-,TRBV30,TRBJ1-1
CASSPGTGGTDTQYF,TGCGCCAGCAGCCCCGGGACAGGGGGCACAGATACGCAGTATTTT,TRBD1,-,TRBV5-1,TRBJ2-3
CATSDPLGQGTTGELFF,TGTGCCACCAGTGATCCCCTGGGACAGGGTACAACCGGGGAGCTGTTTTTT,TRBD1,-,TRBV24-1,TRBJ2-2
CLVRTSTDTQYF,TGCCTCGTCCGGACTAGCACAGATACGCAGTATTTT,-,-,TRBV29-1,TRBJ2-3
CASSFRDSYTEAFF,TGTGCCAGCAGCTTCCGGGACTCATACACTGAAGCTTTCTTT,-,-,TRBV6-5,TRBJ1-1
CASSLVGGRGLGNTEAFF,TGTGCCAGCAGCTTGGTGGGGGGCAGGGGGCTAGGGAACACTGAAGCTTTCTTT,TRBD1,-,TRBV5-5,TRBJ1-1
CASRSGVSTDTQYF,TGTGCCAGCCGGAGCGGGGTTAGCACAGATACGCAGTATTTT,TRBD2,-,TRBV28,TRBJ2-3
CASSYRESREQYF,TGTGCCAGCAGTTACAGGGAGTCGAGGGAGCAGTACTTC,-,-,TRBV7-6,TRBJ2-7
CASSPQANTEAFF,TGTGCCAGCAGCCCACAGGCGAACACTGAAGCTTTCTTT,-,-,TRBV6-5,TRBJ1-1
CASRDGAGGTQYF,TGTGCCAGCAGGGATGGGGCCGGGGGGACCCAGTACTTC,-,-,TRBV6-5,TRBJ2-5
CASSLEGGTDTQYF,TGTGCCAGCAGCTTAGAAGGGGGCACAGATACGCAGTATTTT,-,few,TRBV7-8,TRBJ2-3
CASSAGLAEETQYF,TGTGCCAGCAGCGCCGGACTAGCGGAAGAGACCCAGTACTTC,TRBD2,-,TRBV9,TRBJ2-5
CASSTDRVHGMNTEAFF,TGTGCCAGTAGTACGGACAGGGTTCACGGGATGAACACTGAAGCTTTCTTT,TRBD1,-,TRBV19,TRBJ1-1
CASGTVTSGANVLTF,TGCGCCAGCGGGACAGTGACCTCTGGGGCCAACGTCCTGACTTTC,TRBD1,-,TRBV10-1,TRBJ2-6